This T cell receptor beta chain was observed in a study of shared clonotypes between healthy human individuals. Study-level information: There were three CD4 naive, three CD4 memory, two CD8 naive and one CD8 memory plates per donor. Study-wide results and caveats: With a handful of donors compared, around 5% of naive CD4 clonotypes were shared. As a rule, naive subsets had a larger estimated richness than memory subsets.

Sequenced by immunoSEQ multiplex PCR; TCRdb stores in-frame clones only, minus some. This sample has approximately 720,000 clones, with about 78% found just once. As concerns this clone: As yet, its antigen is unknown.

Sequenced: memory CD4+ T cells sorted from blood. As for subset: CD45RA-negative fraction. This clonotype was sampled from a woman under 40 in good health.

The CDR3 DNA reads as TGTGCCAGCAGCTCCTTAGCAGATCTCAACACCGGGGAGCTGTTTTTT. It is translated as CASSSLADLNTGELFF. The chain has TRBV7-9 and TRBJ2-2; D unclear. V lost 4 bases to trimming and J lost 2 bases, with 14 bases between them. CDR3 size: 16 residues. From germline, CDR1 is SEHNR and CDR2 FQNEAQ (reference sequence). The full variable domain, rest sourced from reference TRBV7-9 and TRBJ2-2, is DTGVSQNPRHKITKRGQNVTFRCDPISEHNRLYWYRQTLGQGPEFLTYFQNEAQLEKSRLLSDRFSAERPKGSFSTLEIQRTEQGDSAMYLCASSSLADLNTGELFFGEGSRLTVL.